What follows describes a single T cell receptor (beta chain). Its target is not known. TCRdb re-called the 5' RACE reads through MiXCR, storing one row per CDR3 protein. The sample records hundreds of thousands of distinct CDR3 sequences, approximately 25% being singletons. The sample comes from a study of T-cell memory formation after mild COVID-19. Between the trimmed V and J ends, which lost 0 bases and 1 base, there was a span of 16 bases. Germline-derived CDR1 and CDR2 are SEHNR and FQNEAQ (reference sequence). The CDR3 length is 17 residues. Study-wide results and limits: Researchers could not confirm that second-wave clones peaking on day 37 targeted SARS-CoV-2.

J is TRBJ2-7 and V is TRBV7-9; unclear D gene. This receptor was taken from an adult woman who had mild COVID-19 (a few samples of this study predate the infection). Cell type and time point are not known. The sample comprised PBMCs or a T cell subset sorted from them (not recorded which). DNA for the CDR3: TGTGCCAGCAGCTTAGCGCCGGGCAGGATTTGGTCCTACGAGCAGTACTTC. It yields the protein CASSLAPGRIWSYEQYF.